The 23 T cell receptor beta chains presented below share a single source sample, sequenced in a study of technical replicates of blood from several donors. The data were produced by immunoSEQ multiplex PCR, yet TCRdb's version contains in-frame clones alone and is incomplete. Here the sample spans about 83,000 clones, roughly 94% being singletons. The sequencing input was T cells isolated from PBMCs. These receptor sequences come from a human donor in good health.

The V call is TRBV7-6, the J call TRBJ1-2; D ambiguous. Germline V gives CDR1 SGHVS, CDR2 FNYEAQ. V was cut by 4 bases and J by 0 bases, with 6 bases left in between. CDR3 length: 13 amino acids. This CDR3 is CASSSDTNYGYTF. As DNA, the CDR3 is TGTGCCAGCAGCTCAGATACTAACTATGGCTACACCTTC.

The chain uses TRBV2 and TRBJ2-1; D gene ambiguous. The germline V gene encodes CDR1 SNHLY and CDR2 FYNNEI. The V end lost 4 bases, the J end lost 0 bases, and 7 bases lay between the germline ends. The CDR3 loop spans 14 amino acids. The DNA of the CDR3 is TGTGCCAGCAGTGGTAGAGGCTCCTACAATGAGCAGTTCTTC. Amino acid sequence: CASSGRGSYNEQFF.

The chain carries TRBV5-6 and TRBJ2-1, with a tentative D call TRBD2 (5 bases). In germline, CDR1 is SGHDT, CDR2 YYEEEE. The length of the CDR3 is 16 residues. V was pared by 4 bases and J by 0 bases, with 14 bases between. The CDR3 region is CASSRPSTSSYNEQFF. CDR3 coding DNA: TGTGCCAGCAGCCGTCCTAGCACCAGCTCCTACAATGAGCAGTTCTTC. Full variable domain (remainder filled in from reference TRBV5-6 and TRBJ2-1): DAGVTQSPTHLIKTRGQQVTLRCSPKSGHDTVSWYQQALGQGPQFIFQYYEEEERQRGNFPDRFSGHQFPNYSSELNVNALLLGDSALYLCASSRPSTSSYNEQFFGPGTRLTVL.

CDR3 amino acids: CASSQFGRDYEQYF. CDR3 DNA sequence: TGTGCCAGCAGCCAATTCGGCAGGGACTACGAGCAGTACTTC. The genes are TRBV14 and TRBJ2-7; maybe TRBD1 (5 bases). The V end lost 2 bases, the J end lost 3 bases, and 11 bases lay between the germline ends. CDR1 and CDR2 from the germline V gene are SGHDN and FVKESK. The CDR3 is 14 amino acids.

The rearrangement uses TRBV5-4 and TRBJ2-5, with TRBD2 matching over 9 bases. Germline V gene sequence: CDR1 SGHNT, CDR2 YYREEE (reference sequence). V was clipped by 4 bases and J by 5 bases; unmatched bases: 6. The CDR3 loop spans 14 amino acids. This chain's CDR3 is CASSRSGGLETQYF. The CDR3 DNA follows: TGTGCCAGCAGCCGTAGCGGGGGATTGGAGACCCAGTACTTC.

Remarks on this clone: At one of its ends the junction is not consistent with the germline gene, which may arise from a read error. The chain combines TRBV7-9 with TRBJ2-7; 10 bases fit TRBD2. The germline V gene encodes CDR1 SEHNR and CDR2 FQNEAQ (reference sequence). This CDR3 spans 14 amino acids. The CDR3: CASSLAGVSYEQYF. The DNA of the CDR3 is TGTGCCAGCAGCCTAGCGGGAGTCTCTTACGAGCAGTACTTC.

This clone was counted a single time. The chain employs TRBV11-2 and TRBJ2-3; 11 nucleotides agree with TRBD2. This CDR3 is 14 amino acids long. With 1 base clipped from V and 9 bases from J, the junction kept 3 bases outside the gene matches. Germline assignment: CDR1 SGHAT and CDR2 FQNNGV. CDR3 DNA: TGTGCCAGCAGCTTAGGTCTAGCGGGAGGAACGCAGTATTTT. Protein product: CASSLGLAGGTQYF.

This chain joins TRBV9 and TRBJ1-2; maybe TRBD1 (5 bases). The CDR3 runs 15 residues. The germline CDR1 and CDR2 sequences are SGDLS and YYNGEE. V was pared by 3 bases and J by 6 bases, with 18 bases between. CDR3 nucleotides: TGTGCCAGCAGCGACCCCAGTAGGGGAGGGGATGGCTACACCTTC. Its protein is CASSDPSRGGDGYTF.

This rearrangement joins TRBV15 to TRBJ2-7; TRBD1 is a possible D gene (6 bases). Trimming cost V 4 bases and J 0 bases, with 13 bases left between them. The CDR3 loop spans 15 amino acids. Germline V gives CDR1 LNHNV, CDR2 YYDKDF (reference sequence). In DNA, the CDR3 is TGTGCCACCAGCATATCCGGACAGCCCTCCTACGAGCAGTACTTC. It is translated as CATSISGQPSYEQYF.

This chain joins TRBV7-9 and TRBJ1-5; D is perhaps TRBD1 (5 bases). Trimming took 2 bases from V and 1 from J, leaving 12 bases between them. Per germline, CDR1 SEHNR and CDR2 FQNEAQ (reference sequence). This CDR3 has 16 amino acids. The chain's CDR3 is CASSLTQGGSNQPQHF. The CDR3 DNA follows: TGTGCCAGCAGCTTAACCCAGGGAGGCAGCAATCAGCCCCAGCATTTT.

The V gene is TRBV5-1, the J gene TRBJ1-1; TRBD1 matches at 9 bases. This CDR3 spans 15 amino acids. Per germline, CDR1 SGHRS and CDR2 YFSETQ. J lost 5 bases, V lost 3 bases, and 8 bases had no gene match. Here the CDR3 reads CASSSKDRGRTEAFF. CDR3 coding DNA: TGCGCCAGCAGCTCTAAGGACAGGGGAAGGACTGAAGCTTTCTTT. The variable domain in full, completed from reference TRBV5-1 and TRBJ1-1, reads KAGVTQTPRYLIKTRGQQVTLSCSPISGHRSVSWYQQTPGQGLQFLFEYFSETQRNKGNFPGRFSGRQFSNSRSEMNVSTLELGDSALYLCASSSKDRGRTEAFFGQGTRLTVV.

This clone occurred once. This chain uses TRBV5-8 with TRBJ1-1; D is undetermined. CDR3 length equals 13 residues. The germline gives CDR1 SGHTS, CDR2 YDEGEE. Trimming cost V 1 base and J 5 bases, with 9 bases left between them. The CDR3 here is CASSLSKLTEAFF. CDR3 DNA sequence: TGTGCCAGCAGCTTGAGCAAATTGACTGAAGCTTTCTTT.

J is TRBJ1-5 and V is TRBV28; D gene ambiguous. The V gene lost 3 bases and the J gene lost 4 bases, with 13 bases spanning the gap. Looked up from germline, CDR1 is MDHEN and CDR2 is SYDVKM. The CDR3 spans 15 residues. The DNA of the CDR3 is TGTGCCAGCAGTTTGTATAGGAGTGGAAATCAGCCCCAGCATTTT. This translates into CASSLYRSGNQPQHF.

CDR3 nucleotides: TGTGCCTGGATGCGAGGTAGTAATGGCTACACCTTC. It yields the protein CAWMRGSNGYTF. The chain uses TRBV30 and TRBJ1-2, with D unclear. This CDR3 region has 12 residues. The germline V and J ends were trimmed by 4 bases and 6 bases, with 12 bases remaining between them. The germline gives CDR1 GTSNPN, CDR2 SVGIG (reference sequence).

The rearrangement joins TRBV28 to TRBJ1-1; weak D call: TRBD1 (5 bases). Germline V gene lookup returns CDR1 MDHEN and CDR2 SYDVKM. This CDR3 has 12 amino acids. V lost 6 bases and J 5 bases, leaving 10 bases between the germline ends. For the CDR3, the DNA is TGTGCCAGCAGCTATTCAGGGACTGAAGCTTTCTTT. Its protein is CASSYSGTEAFF.

The chain carries TRBV7-8 and TRBJ1-3; TRBD1 matches at 11 bases. Germline CDR1 is SGHVS and CDR2 is FQNEAQ. Trimming at V came to 5 bases and at J to 4 bases, leaving 10 bases not matched to a gene. The CDR3 is made up of 17 amino acids. CDR3 residues: CASSTPRRDRGGNTIYF. In DNA form, the CDR3 reads TGTGCCAGCAGCACCCCTCGACGGGACAGGGGGGGAAACACCATATATTTT.

The rearrangement links TRBV6-4 to TRBJ2-1; D may be TRBD2 (5 bases). The CDR3 sequence is 16 residues long. The germline CDR1 and CDR2 sequences are MRHNA and SNTAGT. Trimming shortened V by 2 bases and J by 6 bases, and 17 bases separated the two germline ends. CDR3 in amino acids: CASSDQRVGTANEQFF. The CDR3 region has the DNA TGTGCCAGCAGTGACCAGAGGGTGGGCACTGCCAATGAGCAGTTCTTC.

The chain uses TRBV6-1 and TRBJ2-5; D gene ambiguous. The CDR3 loop spans 13 amino acids. Germline V CDR1 and CDR2: MNHNS, SASEGT. Trimming left V 3 bases short and J 2 bases short, with 7 bases between. The CDR3 reads CASSDFPQETQYF. The CDR3 DNA follows: TGTGCCAGCAGTGATTTTCCGCAAGAGACCCAGTACTTC.

The chain carries TRBV28 and TRBJ2-1, with 10 bases aligning to TRBD2. The CDR3 contains 15 residues. V dropped 2 bases and J dropped 8; count of bases not matched to a gene: 6. Germline V gives CDR1 MDHEN, CDR2 SYDVKM. The CDR3 DNA is TGTGCCAGCAGTTTAGTCCTAGCGGGAGCTTATGAGCAGTTCTTC. As protein: CASSLVLAGAYEQFF.

J is TRBJ2-2 and V is TRBV9; 9 positions match TRBD2. V lost 3 bases to trimming and J lost 7 bases; unmatched junction nucleotides: 10. Germline CDR1 SGDLS, CDR2 YYNGEE. CDR3 size: 16 residues. CDR3 nucleotide sequence: TGTGCCAGCAGCGCTAGGTTGCGGGGGGGCGACGGGGAGCTGTTTTTT. Protein product: CASSARLRGGDGELFF.

Regarding this clone: Germline is not matched at one junction end, which may reflect a read error. The CDR3 reads CASGLERNRPQHF. Here the CDR3 DNA reads TGTGCTAGTGGTTTGGAGAGGAATCGGCCCCAGCATTTT. The chain is built from TRBV12-5 and TRBJ1-5; D gene uncertain. CDR3 length: 13 amino acids. From germline, CDR1 is LGHNT and CDR2 FRNRAP. The variable domain in full, completed from reference TRBV12-5 and TRBJ1-5, reads DARVTQTPRHKVTEMGQEVTMRCQPILGHNTVFWYRQTMMQGLELLAYFRNRAPLDDSGMPKDRFSAEMPDATLATLKIQPSEPRDSAVYFCASGLERNRPQHFGDGTRLSIL.

The genes are TRBV5-1 and TRBJ2-1; tentative D call: TRBD2 (5 bases). Germline values: CDR1 SGHRS, CDR2 YFSETQ. V shed 3 bases and J shed 7 bases, with 14 bases lying between them. The CDR3 is 14 amino acids. CDR3 amino acids: CASSWEERANEQFF. CDR3 bases: TGCGCCAGCAGCTGGGAAGAGAGGGCGAATGAGCAGTTCTTC.

The chain has TRBV5-1 and TRBJ2-5, with D perhaps matching TRBD1 (8 bases). Trimming cost V 4 bases and J 3 bases, with 25 bases left between them. This CDR3 spans 18 amino acids. Germline V CDR1 and CDR2: SGHRS, YFSETQ. The CDR3 bases are TGCGCCAGCAGCCAGGGGGCCCCAGGAGCGGGACTCGAAGAGACCCAGTACTTC. Its protein is CASSQGAPGAGLEETQYF.